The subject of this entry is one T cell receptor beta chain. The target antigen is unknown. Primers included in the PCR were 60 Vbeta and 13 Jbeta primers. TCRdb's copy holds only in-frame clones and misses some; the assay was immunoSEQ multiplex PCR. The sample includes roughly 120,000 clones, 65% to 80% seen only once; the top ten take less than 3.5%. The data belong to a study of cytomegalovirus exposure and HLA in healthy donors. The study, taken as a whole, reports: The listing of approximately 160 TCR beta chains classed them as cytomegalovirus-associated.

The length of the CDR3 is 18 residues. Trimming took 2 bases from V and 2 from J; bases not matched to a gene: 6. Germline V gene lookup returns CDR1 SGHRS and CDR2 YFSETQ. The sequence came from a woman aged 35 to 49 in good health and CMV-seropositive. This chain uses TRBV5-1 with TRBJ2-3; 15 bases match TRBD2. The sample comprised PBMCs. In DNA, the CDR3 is TGCGCCAGCAGCTTCGGACTAGCGGGGGGGGTCGTCACAGATACGCAGTATTTT. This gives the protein CASSFGLAGGVVTDTQYF.